This T cell receptor (beta chain) was identified during a study of lymphopenia after photon versus proton radiotherapy. The assay was immunoSEQ multiplex PCR, and TCRdb's table has in-frame clones only and misses some. The data hold about 8,300 clones, with 80% to 90% observed a single time. Germline CDR1 and CDR2: SGHRS and YFSETQ. The CDR3 consists of 14 residues. Unmatched junction bases numbered 2, after V lost 2 bases and J lost 3 bases. The chain recombines TRBV5-1 with TRBJ1-3; 7 nucleotides agree with TRBD1. The starting material was peripheral blood, obtained from a patient treated with photon-based radiotherapy. The sequence derives from an elderly man with cholangiocarcinoma. The CDR3 sequence: CASSLPGGGNTIYF. As DNA, the CDR3 is TGCGCCAGCAGCTTACCAGGGGGTGGAAACACCATATATTTT.